This T cell receptor (beta chain) was recovered during a study of patients and donors after allogeneic stem cell transplantation. TCRdb analysed the RT-PCR reads with MiXCR anew, one entry per CDR3 protein. The table lists fewer than 180,000 distinct CDR3 sequences, about a third of them singletons. This CDR3 has 15 residues. The germline V gene encodes CDR1 SGDLS and CDR2 YYNGEE. V was pared by 0 bases and J by 2 bases, with 9 bases between. This clonotype was picked up a small number of times. The sequenced sample consisted of blood, either unsorted or a sorted T cell fraction (not recorded which). The TCR sequence derives from a human donor who was either an allogeneic HSCT recipient or a stem cell or donor lymphocyte infusion donor (not recorded which). It is not recorded whose cells these are; they may come from a transplant donor. The chain carries TRBV9 and TRBJ2-1; D may match TRBD1 or TRBD2 (5 bases each). The CDR3 region is CASSVDGTTYNEQFF. DNA of the CDR3: TGTGCCAGCAGCGTAGATGGGACGACCTACAATGAGCAGTTCTTC.